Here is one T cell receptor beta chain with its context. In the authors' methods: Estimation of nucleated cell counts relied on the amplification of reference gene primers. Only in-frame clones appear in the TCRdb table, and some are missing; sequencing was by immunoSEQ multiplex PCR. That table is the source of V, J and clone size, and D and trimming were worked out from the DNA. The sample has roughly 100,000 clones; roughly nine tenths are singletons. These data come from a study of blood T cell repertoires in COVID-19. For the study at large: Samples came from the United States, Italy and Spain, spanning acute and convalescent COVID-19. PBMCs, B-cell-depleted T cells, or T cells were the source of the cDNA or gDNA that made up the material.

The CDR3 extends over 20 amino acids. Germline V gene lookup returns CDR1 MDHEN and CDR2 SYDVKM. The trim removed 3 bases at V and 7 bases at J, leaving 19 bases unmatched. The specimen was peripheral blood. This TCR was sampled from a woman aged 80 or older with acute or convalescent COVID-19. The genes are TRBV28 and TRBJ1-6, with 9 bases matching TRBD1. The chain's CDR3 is CASSFRPGTGYDPGNSPLHF. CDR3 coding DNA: TGTGCCAGCAGTTTTAGACCCGGGACAGGGTACGATCCAGGGAATTCACCCCTCCACTTT. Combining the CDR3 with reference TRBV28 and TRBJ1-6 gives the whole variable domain DVKVTQSSRYLVKRTGEKVFLECVQDMDHENMFWYRQDPGLGLRLIYFSYDVKMKEKGDIPEGYSVSREKKERFSLILESASTNQTSMYLCASSFRPGTGYDPGNSPLHFGNGTRLTVT.